The TCR beta chain under discussion was sequenced for a study of blood T cell repertoires in COVID-19. In the study overall: The United States, Italy and Spain were the sources of the acute and convalescent COVID-19 samples.

The data were produced by immunoSEQ multiplex PCR, yet TCRdb's version contains in-frame clones alone and is incomplete. The data hold approximately 300,000 clones, with more than 90% observed a single time. Researchers sorted participants into cohorts using their self-reported clinical history. The CDR3 extends over 15 amino acids. The germline gives CDR1 KGHDR, CDR2 SFDVKD. The V and J ends lost 5 bases and 4 bases respectively, with 16 bases between them. This chain uses TRBV24-1 with TRBJ1-2; D uncertain. The sample was PBMCs or T cells enriched from blood (not recorded which). The sequence was obtained from a woman in her 30s who had been exposed to COVID-19. In DNA, the CDR3 is TGTGCCACCAGTGTGGCCCCGGGAGGTCTCTATGGCTACACCTTC. It codes for CATSVAPGGLYGYTF.